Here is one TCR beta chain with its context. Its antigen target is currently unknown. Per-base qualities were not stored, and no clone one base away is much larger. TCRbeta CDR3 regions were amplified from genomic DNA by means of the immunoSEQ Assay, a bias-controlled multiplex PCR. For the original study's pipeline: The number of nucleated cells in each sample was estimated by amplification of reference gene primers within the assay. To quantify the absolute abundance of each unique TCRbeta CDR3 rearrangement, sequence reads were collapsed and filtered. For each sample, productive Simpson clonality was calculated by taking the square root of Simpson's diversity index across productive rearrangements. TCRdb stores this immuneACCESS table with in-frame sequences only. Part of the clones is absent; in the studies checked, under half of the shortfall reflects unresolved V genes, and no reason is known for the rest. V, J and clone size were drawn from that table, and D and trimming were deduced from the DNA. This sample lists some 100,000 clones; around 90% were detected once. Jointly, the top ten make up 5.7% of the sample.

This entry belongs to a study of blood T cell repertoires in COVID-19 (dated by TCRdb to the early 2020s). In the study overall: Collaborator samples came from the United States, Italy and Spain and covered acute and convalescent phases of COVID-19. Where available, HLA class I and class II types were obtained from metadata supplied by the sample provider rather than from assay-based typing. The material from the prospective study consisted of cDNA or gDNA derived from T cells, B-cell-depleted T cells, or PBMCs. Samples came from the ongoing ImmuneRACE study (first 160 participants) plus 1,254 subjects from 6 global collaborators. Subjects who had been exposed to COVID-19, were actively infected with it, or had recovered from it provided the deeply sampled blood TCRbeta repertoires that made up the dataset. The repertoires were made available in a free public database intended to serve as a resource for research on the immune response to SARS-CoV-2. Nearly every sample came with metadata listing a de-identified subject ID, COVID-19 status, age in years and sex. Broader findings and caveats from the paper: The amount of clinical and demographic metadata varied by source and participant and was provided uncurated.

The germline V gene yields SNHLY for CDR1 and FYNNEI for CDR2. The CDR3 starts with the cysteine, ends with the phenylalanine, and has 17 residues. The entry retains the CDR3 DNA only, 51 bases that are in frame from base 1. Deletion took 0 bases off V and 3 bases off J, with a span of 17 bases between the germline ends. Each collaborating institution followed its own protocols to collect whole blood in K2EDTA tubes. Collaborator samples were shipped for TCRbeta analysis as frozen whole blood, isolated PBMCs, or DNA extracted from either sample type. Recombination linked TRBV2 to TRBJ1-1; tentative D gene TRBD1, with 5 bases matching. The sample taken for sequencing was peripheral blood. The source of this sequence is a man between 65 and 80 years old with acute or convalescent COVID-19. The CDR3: CASSEAQFGSGDTEAFF. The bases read TGTGCCAGCAGTGAAGCGCAGTTCGGATCGGGGGACACTGAAGCTTTCTTT.